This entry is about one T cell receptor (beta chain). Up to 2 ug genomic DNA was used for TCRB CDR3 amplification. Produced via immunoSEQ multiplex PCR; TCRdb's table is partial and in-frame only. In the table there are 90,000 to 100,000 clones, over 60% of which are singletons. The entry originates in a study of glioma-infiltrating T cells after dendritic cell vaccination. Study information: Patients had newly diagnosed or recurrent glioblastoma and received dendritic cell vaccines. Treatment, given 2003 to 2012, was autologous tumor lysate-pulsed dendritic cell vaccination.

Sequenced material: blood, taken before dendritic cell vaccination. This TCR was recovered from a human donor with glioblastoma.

Here the CDR3 reads CASSSPGQGLYNEQFF. CDR3 DNA: TGTGCCAGCAGTTCACCGGGACAGGGGCTCTACAATGAGCAGTTCTTC. The chain carries TRBV6-5 and TRBJ2-1; 10 bases map to TRBD1. The CDR3 has 16 amino acids. The V segment lost 4 bases and the J segment 3 bases; nucleotides outside the gene matches: 6. CDR1 and CDR2 (germline): MNHEY, SVGAGI.